This T cell receptor beta chain was sequenced during a study of blood T cell repertoires in COVID-19. The wider study: The United States, Italy and Spain were the sources of the acute and convalescent COVID-19 samples.

Germline CDR1 is SGHRS and CDR2 is YFSETQ. V was clipped by 0 bases and J by 2 bases, with 11 bases between them. CDR3 length equals 15 residues. Some clones are missing from TCRdb's copy, which holds only in-frame ones; the method was immunoSEQ multiplex PCR. Here the sample spans fewer than 50,000 clones, approximately 80% being singletons. On this clone itself: Other nucleotide sequences in the sample specify the same CDR3.

The sequenced sample was peripheral blood. The rearrangement uses TRBV5-1 and TRBJ1-1; perhaps TRBD1 as D (6 bases). The TCR originated in a man between 65 and 85 years old with acute or convalescent COVID-19. In DNA, the CDR3 is TGCGCCAGCAGCTTGGAGGGGGTGGGCAACACTGAAGCTTTCTTT. Translated: CASSLEGVGNTEAFF.